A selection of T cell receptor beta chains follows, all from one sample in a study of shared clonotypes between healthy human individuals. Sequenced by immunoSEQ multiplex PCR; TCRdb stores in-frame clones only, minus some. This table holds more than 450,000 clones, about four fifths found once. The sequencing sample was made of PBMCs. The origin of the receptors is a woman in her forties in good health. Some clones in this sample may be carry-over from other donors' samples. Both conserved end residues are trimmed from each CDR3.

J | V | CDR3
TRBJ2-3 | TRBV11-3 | ASSLGRSTDTQY
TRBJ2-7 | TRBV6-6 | ASSQGVPGLPYEQY
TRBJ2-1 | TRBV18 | ASSPSRDRSYNEQF
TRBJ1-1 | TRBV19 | ASSVLTEAF
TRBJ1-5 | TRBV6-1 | ASSPSGEGQPQH
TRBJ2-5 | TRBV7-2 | ASQGALKTQY
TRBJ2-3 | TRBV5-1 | ASSGGLAGGVGTDTQY
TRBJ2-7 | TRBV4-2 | ASSQVVISGNPYEQY
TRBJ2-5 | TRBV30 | AWRATGQETQY
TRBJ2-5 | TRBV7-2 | ASSPMREETQY
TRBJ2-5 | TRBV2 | ASRAGTSGRGLETQY